This record concerns one T cell receptor beta chain sequence. V was shortened by 2 bases and J by 0 bases, with 8 bases between the two germline ends. Germline values: CDR1 MDHEN, CDR2 SYDVKM. This CDR3 is built from 14 residues. These donors counted as nominally healthy when sampled, but unrecorded immune exposures were likely. The data were obtained in a study of cytomegalovirus exposure and HLA in healthy donors. Both 60 Vbeta primers and 13 Jbeta primers went into the PCR. The protocol was immunoSEQ multiplex PCR, while the TCRdb copy is restricted to in-frame clones and leaves out a portion. The sample includes about 130,000 clones.

The origin of this receptor is a man aged 18 to 29 in good health and CMV-seronegative. V gene TRBV28 combines with J gene TRBJ2-7, with D uncertain. Sequences were obtained from PBMCs. Here the CDR3 DNA reads TGTGCCAGCAGTTTAGAGGCGAGCTCCTACGAGCAGTACTTC. Translation gives CASSLEASSYEQYF.